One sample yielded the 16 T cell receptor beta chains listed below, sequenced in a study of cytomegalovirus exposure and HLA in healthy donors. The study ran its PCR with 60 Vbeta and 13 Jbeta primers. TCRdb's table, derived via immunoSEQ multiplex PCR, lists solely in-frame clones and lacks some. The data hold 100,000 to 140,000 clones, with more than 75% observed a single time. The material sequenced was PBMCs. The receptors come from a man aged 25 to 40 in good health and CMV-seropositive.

This CDR3 reads CASSFDRGRQPQHF. In nucleotides, the CDR3 is TGTGCCAGTAGTTTCGACAGGGGCCGTCAGCCCCAGCATTTT. The chain uses TRBV19 and TRBJ1-5; 8 bases line up with TRBD1. Germline assignment: CDR1 LNHDA and CDR2 SQIVND (reference sequence). CDR3 length equals 14 residues. V lost 5 bases to trimming and J lost 6 bases; unmatched junction nucleotides: 6.

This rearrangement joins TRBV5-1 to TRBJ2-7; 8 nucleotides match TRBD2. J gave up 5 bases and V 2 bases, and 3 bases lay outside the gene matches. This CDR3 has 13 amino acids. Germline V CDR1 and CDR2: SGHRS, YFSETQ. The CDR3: CASSFSGADEQYF. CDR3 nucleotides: TGCGCCAGCAGCTTTAGCGGGGCCGACGAGCAGTACTTC.

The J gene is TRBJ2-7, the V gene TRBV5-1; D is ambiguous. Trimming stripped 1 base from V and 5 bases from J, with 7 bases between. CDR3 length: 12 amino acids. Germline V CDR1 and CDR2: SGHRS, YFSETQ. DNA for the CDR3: TGCGCCAGCAGCTTGACACAAAACGAGCAGTACTTC. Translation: CASSLTQNEQYF.

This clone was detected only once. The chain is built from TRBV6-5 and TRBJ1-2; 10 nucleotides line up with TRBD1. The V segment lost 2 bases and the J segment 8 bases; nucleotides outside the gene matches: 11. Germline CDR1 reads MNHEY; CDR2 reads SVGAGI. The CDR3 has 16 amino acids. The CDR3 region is CASSYIRTGGTRGYTF. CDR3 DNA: TGTGCCAGCAGTTACATAAGGACAGGGGGAACTAGGGGCTACACCTTC.

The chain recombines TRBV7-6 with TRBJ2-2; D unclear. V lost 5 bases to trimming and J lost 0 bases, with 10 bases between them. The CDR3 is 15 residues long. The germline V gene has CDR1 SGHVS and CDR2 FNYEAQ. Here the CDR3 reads CASSPLQANTGELFF. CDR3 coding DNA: TGTGCCAGCAGCCCCCTCCAGGCGAACACCGGGGAGCTGTTTTTT. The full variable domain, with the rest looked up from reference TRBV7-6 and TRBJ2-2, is GAGVSQSPRYKVTKRGQDVALRCDPISGHVSLYWYRQALGQGPEFLTYFNYEAQQDKSGLPNDRFSAERPEGSISTLTIQRTEQRDSAMYRCASSPLQANTGELFFGEGSRLTVL.

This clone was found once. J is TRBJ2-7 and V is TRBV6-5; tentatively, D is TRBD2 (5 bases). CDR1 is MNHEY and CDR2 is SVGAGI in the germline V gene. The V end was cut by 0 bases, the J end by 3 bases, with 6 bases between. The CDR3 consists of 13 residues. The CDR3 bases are TGTGCCAGCAGTTACTCCGCGGGCTACGAGCAGTACTTC. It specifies CASSYSAGYEQYF.

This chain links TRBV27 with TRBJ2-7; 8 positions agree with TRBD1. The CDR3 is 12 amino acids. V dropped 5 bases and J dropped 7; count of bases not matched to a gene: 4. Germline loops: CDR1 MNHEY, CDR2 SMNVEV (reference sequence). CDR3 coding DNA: TGTGCCAGCAGTACAGGGGGAGAGGAGCAGTACTTC. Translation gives CASSTGGEEQYF.

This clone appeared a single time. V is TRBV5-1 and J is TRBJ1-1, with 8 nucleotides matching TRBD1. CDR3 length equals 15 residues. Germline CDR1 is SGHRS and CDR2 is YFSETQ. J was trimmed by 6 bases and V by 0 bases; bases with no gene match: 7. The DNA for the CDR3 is TGCGCCAGCAGCTTGGATACAGGGGGTTGGGCTGAAGCTTTCTTT. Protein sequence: CASSLDTGGWAEAFF.

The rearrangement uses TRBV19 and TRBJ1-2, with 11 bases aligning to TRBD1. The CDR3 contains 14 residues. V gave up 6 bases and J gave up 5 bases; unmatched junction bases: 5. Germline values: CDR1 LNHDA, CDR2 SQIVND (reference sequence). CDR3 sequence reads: CASRRTGGAYGYTF. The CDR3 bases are TGTGCCAGTAGAAGGACAGGGGGCGCATATGGCTACACCTTC.

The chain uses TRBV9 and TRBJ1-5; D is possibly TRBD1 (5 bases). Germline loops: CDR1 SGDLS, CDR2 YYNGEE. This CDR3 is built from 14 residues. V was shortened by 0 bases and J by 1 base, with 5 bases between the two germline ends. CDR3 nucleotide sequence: TGTGCCAGCAGCGTAGCAGGGAGCAATCAGCCCCAGCATTTT. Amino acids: CASSVAGSNQPQHF.

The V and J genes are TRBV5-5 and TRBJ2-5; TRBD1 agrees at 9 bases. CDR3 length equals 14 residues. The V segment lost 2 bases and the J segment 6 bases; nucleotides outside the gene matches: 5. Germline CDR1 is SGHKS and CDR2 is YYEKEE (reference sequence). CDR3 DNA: TGTGCCAGCAGCTTCCCGGGACAGGGAAAGACCCAGTACTTC. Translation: CASSFPGQGKTQYF.

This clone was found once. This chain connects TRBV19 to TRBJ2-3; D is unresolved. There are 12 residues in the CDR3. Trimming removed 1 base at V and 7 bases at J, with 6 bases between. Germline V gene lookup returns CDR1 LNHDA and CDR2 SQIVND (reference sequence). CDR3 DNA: TGTGCCAGTAGTATAGTCGCGAATACGCAGTATTTT. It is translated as CASSIVANTQYF.

CDR3 DNA: TGCGCCAGCAAAGAGGGAGAGACCCAGTACTTC. This codes for CASKEGETQYF. The chain recombines TRBV5-1 with TRBJ2-5, with D maybe TRBD2 (5 bases). V lost 6 bases, J lost 4 bases, and 7 bases lay in between. From germline, CDR1 is SGHRS and CDR2 YFSETQ. The CDR3 covers 11 residues.

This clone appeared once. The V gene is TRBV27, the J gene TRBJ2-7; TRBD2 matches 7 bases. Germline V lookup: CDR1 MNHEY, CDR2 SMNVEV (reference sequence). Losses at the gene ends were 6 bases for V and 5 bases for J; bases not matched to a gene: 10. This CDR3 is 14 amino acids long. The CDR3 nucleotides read TGTGCCAGCAGCAATCGGGGGGTTTGGGACGAGCAGTACTTC. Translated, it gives CASSNRGVWDEQYF.

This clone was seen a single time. For the CDR3, the DNA is TGTGCCAGTAGTATGGAGGACAGCTCTGGAAACACCATATATTTT. As protein: CASSMEDSSGNTIYF. The chain links TRBV19 to TRBJ1-3, with D possibly TRBD1 on 6 matching bases. The germline V gene has CDR1 LNHDA and CDR2 SQIVND (reference sequence). The CDR3 spans 15 residues. Trimming pared 3 bases from V and 0 bases from J, leaving 9 bases between.

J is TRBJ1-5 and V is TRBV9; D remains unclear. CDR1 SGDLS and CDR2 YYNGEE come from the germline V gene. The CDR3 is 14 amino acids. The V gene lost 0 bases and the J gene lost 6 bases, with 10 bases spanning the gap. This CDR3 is CASSVVPGAQPQHF. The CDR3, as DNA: TGTGCCAGCAGCGTAGTCCCGGGAGCTCAGCCCCAGCATTTT. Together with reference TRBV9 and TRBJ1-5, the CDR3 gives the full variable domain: DSGVTQTPKHLITATGQRVTLRCSPRSGDLSVYWYQQSLDQGLQFLIQYYNGEERAKGNILERFSAQQFPDLHSELNLSSLELGDSALYFCASSVVPGAQPQHFGDGTRLSIL.